The source of this T cell receptor (beta chain) is a study of blood T cell repertoires in COVID-19. Study-wide context: COVID-19 samples from acute and convalescent phases originated in the United States, Italy and Spain.

This CDR3 is built from 14 residues. V gave up 4 bases and J gave up 2 bases, with 10 bases separating them. Germline V CDR1 and CDR2: SGHVS, FQNEAQ. The data were produced by immunoSEQ multiplex PCR, yet TCRdb's version contains in-frame clones alone and is incomplete. Among around 60,000 clones listed, approximately 72% were seen once. In this sample, this clone turned up once. The rearrangement uses TRBV7-8 and TRBJ2-3; D is unclear. Sequenced sample: peripheral blood. The sequence was obtained from a woman aged 70-85 years with COVID-19, enrolled during active disease. CDR3 sequence: CASSSSSYTDTQYF. CDR3 sequence (DNA): TGTGCCAGCAGCTCCTCATCCTACACAGATACGCAGTATTTT.